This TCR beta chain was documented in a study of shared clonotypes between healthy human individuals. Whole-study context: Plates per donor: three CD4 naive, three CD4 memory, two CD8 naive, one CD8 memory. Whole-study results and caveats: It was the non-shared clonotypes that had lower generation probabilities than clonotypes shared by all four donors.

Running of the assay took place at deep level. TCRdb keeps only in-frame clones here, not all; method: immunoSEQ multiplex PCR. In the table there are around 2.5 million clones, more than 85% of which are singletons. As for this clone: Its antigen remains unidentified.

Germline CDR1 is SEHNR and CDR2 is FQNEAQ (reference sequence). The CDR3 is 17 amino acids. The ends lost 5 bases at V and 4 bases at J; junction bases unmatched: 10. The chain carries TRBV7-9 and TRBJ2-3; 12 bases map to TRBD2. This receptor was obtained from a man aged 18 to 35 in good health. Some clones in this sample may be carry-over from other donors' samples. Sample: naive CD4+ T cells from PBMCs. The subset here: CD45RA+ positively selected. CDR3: CASSPLLAGGPSDTQYF. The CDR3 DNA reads TGTGCCAGCAGCCCCTTGCTAGCGGGAGGGCCTTCAGATACGCAGTATTTT.